This TCR beta chain appears in the sequencing data of a study of tumor and adjacent non-tumor tissue in lung cancer. Study overall: Aged roughly 30 to 76 years, patients included fewer than 11 men and roughly 5 women with stage I to III disease. General observations from the study: Significantly higher TCR diversity was found in tumor than normal lung. In normal lung, the top 100 clones were significantly more dominant than in tumor.

A modified ARM-PCR protocol with three rounds of nested PCR amplified TCRbeta. Using its own MiXCR run on the multiplex PCR reads, TCRdb lists one record per CDR3 protein. Counted here are 120,000 or so distinct CDR3 sequences, roughly 67% occurring once; the ten biggest clones make up more than 10%. This sample's RNA came from whole unsorted tissue. The CDR3 consists of 17 residues. V was shortened by 2 bases and J by 0 bases, with 16 bases between the two germline ends. Germline V CDR1 and CDR2: SEHNR, FQNEAQ (reference sequence). With regard to this clonotype: The antigen is unknown.

The source is a man in his thirties or forties with non-small cell lung cancer. What was sequenced was lung tumor tissue. The chain recombines TRBV7-9 with TRBJ1-1, with D uncertain. The CDR3, as DNA: TGTGCCAGCAGCTTAATCTCCAGAATTACTATGAACACTGAAGCTTTCTTT. Translated: CASSLISRITMNTEAFF.